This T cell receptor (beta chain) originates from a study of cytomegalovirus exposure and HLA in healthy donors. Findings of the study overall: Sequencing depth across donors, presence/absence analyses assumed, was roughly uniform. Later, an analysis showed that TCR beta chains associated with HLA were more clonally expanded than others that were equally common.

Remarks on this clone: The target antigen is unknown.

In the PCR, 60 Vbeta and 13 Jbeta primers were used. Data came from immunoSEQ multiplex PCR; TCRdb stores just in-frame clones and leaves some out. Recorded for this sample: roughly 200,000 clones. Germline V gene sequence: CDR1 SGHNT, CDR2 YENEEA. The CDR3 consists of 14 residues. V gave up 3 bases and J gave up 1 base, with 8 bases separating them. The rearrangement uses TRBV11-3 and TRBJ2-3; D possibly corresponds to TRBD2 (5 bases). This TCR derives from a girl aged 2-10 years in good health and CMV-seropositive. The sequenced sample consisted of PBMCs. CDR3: CASSFMGGTDTQYF. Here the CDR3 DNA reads TGTGCCAGCAGCTTTATGGGAGGCACAGATACGCAGTATTTT.